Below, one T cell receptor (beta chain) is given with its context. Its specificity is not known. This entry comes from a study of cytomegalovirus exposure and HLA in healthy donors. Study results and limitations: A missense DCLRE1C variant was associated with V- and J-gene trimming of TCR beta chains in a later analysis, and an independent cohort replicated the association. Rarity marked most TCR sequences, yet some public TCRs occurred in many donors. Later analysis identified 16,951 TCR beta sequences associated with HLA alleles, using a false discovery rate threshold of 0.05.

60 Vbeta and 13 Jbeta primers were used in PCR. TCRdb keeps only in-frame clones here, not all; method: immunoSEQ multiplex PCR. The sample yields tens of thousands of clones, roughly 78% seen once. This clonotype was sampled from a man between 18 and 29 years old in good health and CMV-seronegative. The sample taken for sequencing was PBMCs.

This chain's CDR3 is CASSVARWSEESSAGGITDTQYF. The CDR3 bases are TGTGCCAGCAGCGTAGCACGGTGGTCGGAGGAGTCGTCGGCGGGGGGGATCACAGATACGCAGTATTTT. The V gene is TRBV9, the J gene TRBJ2-3; 9 nucleotides match TRBD2. Trimming cost V 0 bases and J 2 bases; bases outside gene matches: 25. The CDR3 runs to 23 residues. Germline V lookup: CDR1 SGDLS, CDR2 YYNGEE.